This record looks at one T cell receptor (beta chain) sequence and its context. Spike-ins of synthetic TCR analog templates went into each PCR. Repertoires were generated with immunoSEQ multiplex PCR, while TCRdb's copy carries only in-frame clones and drops some. The sample gives tens of thousands of clones, roughly four fifths of which show up once; roughly 4% is in the top ten. Described time point: pretreatment peripheral blood. Patient disease was locally advanced or metastatic urothelial carcinoma. This sample was taken from a study of PD-L1 blockade in urothelial cancer. The wider study: Blood-derived samples held a median roughly 150,000 T cells.

The germline gives CDR1 MNHEY, CDR2 SMNVEV (reference sequence). The CDR3 contains 14 residues. V dropped 5 bases and J dropped 2; count of bases not matched to a gene: 4. The genes are TRBV27 and TRBJ2-7, with TRBD1 identical over 9 bases. The source is a man in his sixties or seventies with urothelial cancer. The specimen comprised PBMCs, sampled around atezolizumab (anti-PD-L1) treatment. The CDR3 here is CASSLRTGAYEQYF. In DNA, the CDR3 is TGTGCCAGCAGTCTCCGGACAGGGGCCTACGAGCAGTACTTC.